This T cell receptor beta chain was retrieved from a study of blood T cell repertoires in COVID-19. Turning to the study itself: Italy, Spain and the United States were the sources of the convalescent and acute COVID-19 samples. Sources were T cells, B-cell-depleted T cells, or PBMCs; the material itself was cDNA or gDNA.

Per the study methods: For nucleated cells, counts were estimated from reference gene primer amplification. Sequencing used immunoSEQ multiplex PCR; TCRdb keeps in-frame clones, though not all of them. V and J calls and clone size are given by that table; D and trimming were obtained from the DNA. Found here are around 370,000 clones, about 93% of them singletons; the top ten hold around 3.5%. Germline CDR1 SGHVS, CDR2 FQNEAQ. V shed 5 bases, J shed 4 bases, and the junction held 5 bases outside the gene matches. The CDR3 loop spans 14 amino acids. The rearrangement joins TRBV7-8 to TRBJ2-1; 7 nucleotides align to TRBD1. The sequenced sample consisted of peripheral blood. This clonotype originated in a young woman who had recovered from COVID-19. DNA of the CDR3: TGTGCCAGCAGCCTCCGGGACAGTTACAATGAGCAGTTCTTC. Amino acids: CASSLRDSYNEQFF.